The clone carrying this T cell receptor (beta chain) was counted at least ten times. CDR1 and CDR2 (germline): MNHNS, SASEGT. This CDR3 has 12 amino acids. V shed 5 bases and J shed 5 bases, with 10 bases lying between them. Time point in this sample: after trial treatment. Treatment reported: LDRT plus nivolumab, ipilimumab, low-dose cyclophosphamide and aspirin (RACIN trial). This entry comes from a study of low-dose radiotherapy and immunotherapy resistance in tumors. Priming of first-strand cDNA relied on TRAV- and TRBV-specific primers (covering alpha and beta chains). With a constant-region primer and a V-primer adapter, TCRs were subjected to around 18 PCR cycles of amplification. One entry per CDR3 protein, called by TCRdb with MiXCR from the reads. The repertoire has tens of thousands of distinct CDR3 sequences, about 25% of them found once; the top ten carry 9.5% to 13%.

This receptor was obtained from a male donor with prostate cancer. This material consisted of PBMCs, taken after low-dose radiotherapy plus immunotherapy. The chain uses TRBV6-1 and TRBJ2-7, with D unresolved. In DNA form, the CDR3 reads TGTGCCAGCAGTTTACGACCGGACGAGCAGTACTTC. Its protein is CASSLRPDEQYF.